This T cell receptor (beta chain) was documented in a study of technical replicates of blood from a handful of donors. Libraries were prepared by immunoSEQ multiplex PCR; TCRdb keeps only in-frame clonotypes and omits some of them. Of about 67,000 clones listed, roughly 98% are singletons. Sequenced: T cells isolated from PBMCs. The TCR sequence derives from a human donor in good health.

CDR3 sequence: CASSYDGRRMNTEAFF. The DNA of the CDR3 is TGCGCCAGCAGTTATGACGGGAGACGGATGAACACTGAAGCTTTCTTT. J is TRBJ1-1 and V is TRBV10-2; D gene ambiguous. The germline V gene encodes CDR1 WSHSY and CDR2 SAAADI. The CDR3 totals 16 residues. The V end was cut by 5 bases, the J end by 0 bases, with 16 bases between.